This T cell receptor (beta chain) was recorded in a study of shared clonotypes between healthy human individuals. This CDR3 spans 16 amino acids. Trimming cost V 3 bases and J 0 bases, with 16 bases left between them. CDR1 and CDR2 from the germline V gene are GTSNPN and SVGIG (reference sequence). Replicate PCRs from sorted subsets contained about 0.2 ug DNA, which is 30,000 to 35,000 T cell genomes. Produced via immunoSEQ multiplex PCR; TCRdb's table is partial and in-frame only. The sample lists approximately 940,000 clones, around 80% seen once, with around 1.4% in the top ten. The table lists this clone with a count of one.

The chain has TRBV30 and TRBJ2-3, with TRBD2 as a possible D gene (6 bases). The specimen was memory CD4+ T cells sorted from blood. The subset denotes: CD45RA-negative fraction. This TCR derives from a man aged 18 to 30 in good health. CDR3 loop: CAWSRGLRASTDTQYF. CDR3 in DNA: TGTGCCTGGAGCCGGGGACTGCGTGCTAGCACAGATACGCAGTATTTT.